Each of the 28 T cell receptor beta chains below was sequenced from the same sample in a study of cytomegalovirus exposure and HLA in healthy donors. It was with 60 Vbeta and 13 Jbeta primers that the PCR ran. Using immunoSEQ multiplex PCR, the repertoire was profiled, and TCRdb retains in-frame clones only, with some absent. The sample shows a few hundred thousand clones, around nine tenths of them seen only once. The specimen sequenced was PBMCs. The receptors derive from a girl aged 2-10 years in good health and CMV-seronegative.

The CDR3 here is CASSSTGGHEPQHF. The DNA for the CDR3 is TGTGCCAGCAGTTCGACAGGGGGGCACGAGCCCCAGCATTTT. The chain is built from TRBV6-5 and TRBJ1-5; 9 positions match TRBD1. After removal of 4 bases from V and 8 bases from J, the junction contained 6 bases not matched to a gene. CDR1 and CDR2 (germline): MNHEY, SVGAGI. The CDR3 length is 14 residues.

The V call is TRBV18, the J call TRBJ1-2, with TRBD1 matching over 11 bases. J lost 1 base, V lost 2 bases, and 9 bases had no gene match. The CDR3 spans 18 residues. The germline CDR1 and CDR2 sequences are KGHSH and LQKENI. The CDR3, as DNA: TGTGCCAGCTCACCAGCTAGTGGACAGGGGGCTGGTAACTATGGCTACACCTTC. Translated, it gives CASSPASGQGAGNYGYTF. The full variable domain, completed using reference TRBV18 and TRBJ1-2, is NAGVMQNPRHLVRRRGQEARLRCSPMKGHSHVYWYRQLPEEGLKFMVYLQKENIIDESGMPKERFSAEFPKEGPSILRIQQVVRGDSAAYFCASSPASGQGAGNYGYTFGSGTRLTVV.

This chain uses TRBV4-1 with TRBJ2-3, with D perhaps TRBD1 (5 bases). The CDR3 is 19 amino acids. The V and J ends lost 2 bases and 4 bases respectively, with 25 bases between them. Germline loops: CDR1 MGHRA, CDR2 YSYEKL. The CDR3 reads CASSQRAIGSGNNADTQYF. The CDR3 bases are TGCGCCAGCAGCCAACGGGCGATCGGATCAGGGAATAACGCAGATACGCAGTATTTT.

The chain is built from TRBV6-5 and TRBJ2-7; D might be TRBD2 (5 bases). The CDR3 has 13 amino acids. CDR1 and CDR2 (germline): MNHEY, SVGAGI. V lost 5 bases, J lost 3 bases, and 11 bases lay in between. In DNA, the CDR3 is TGTGCCAGCAGTCTAACTACTAGCTACGAGCAGTACTTC. Translation: CASSLTTSYEQYF.

The DNA for the CDR3 is TGTGCCAGCAGCGCCCGGGGTAGCGGGACCGCGCAGTATTTT. Translating it yields CASSARGSGTAQYF. V usage is TRBV9 and J usage is TRBJ2-3; 8 nucleotides align to TRBD2. This CDR3 has 14 amino acids. Looked up from germline, CDR1 is SGDLS and CDR2 is YYNGEE. The ends lost 3 bases at V and 10 bases at J; junction bases unmatched: 10.

This clone has a single count. The V gene is TRBV28, the J gene TRBJ1-6, with D maybe TRBD1 (5 bases). The V gene lost 3 bases and the J gene lost 11 bases, with 14 bases spanning the gap. In germline, CDR1 is MDHEN, CDR2 SYDVKM. The CDR3 has 14 residues. The CDR3 is CASSFRVTGTPLHF. The CDR3 DNA reads as TGTGCCAGCAGTTTCAGGGTAACCGGTACACCCCTCCACTTT.

The chain couples TRBV5-4 to TRBJ2-6; D remains unclear. V lost 1 base, J lost 1 base, and 15 bases lay in between. CDR3 length: 18 amino acids. Looked up from germline, CDR1 is SGHNT and CDR2 is YYREEE (reference sequence). The CDR3 DNA follows: TGTGCCAGCAGCTTGTATCCGCCGGTTTCTTCTGGGGCCAACGTCCTGACTTTC. Translated: CASSLYPPVSSGANVLTF.

This chain joins TRBV7-8 and TRBJ1-1, with 9 bases fitting TRBD1. CDR1 is SGHVS and CDR2 is FQNEAQ in the germline V gene. CDR3 length equals 16 residues. J was trimmed by 7 bases and V by 6 bases; bases with no gene match: 15. This CDR3 is CASSSIFPGQGGEAFF. The CDR3 DNA reads TGTGCCAGCAGTTCCATATTCCCGGGACAGGGTGGTGAAGCTTTCTTT.

This chain joins TRBV7-6 and TRBJ1-1; TRBD1 might be the D (6 bases). The CDR3 sequence is 11 residues long. Germline V gene data show CDR1 as SGHVS and CDR2 as FNYEAQ. Trimming removed 9 bases at V and 3 bases at J, with 8 bases between. CDR3 in DNA: TGTGCCAGACAGGGATACACTGAAGCTTTCTTT. This translates into CARQGYTEAFF.

The chain couples TRBV2 to TRBJ1-6, with a possible D match to TRBD1 (5 bases). Trimming cost V 7 bases and J 0 bases, with 16 bases left between them. CDR1 SNHLY and CDR2 FYNNEI come from the germline V gene. This CDR3 comprises 17 residues. The CDR3, as DNA: TGTGCCAGCACCCTAAGGACACTGAGCTCCTATAATTCACCCCTCCACTTT. Amino acid sequence: CASTLRTLSSYNSPLHF. Using reference TRBV2 and TRBJ1-6 for the parts outside the CDR3, the full variable domain is EPEVTQTPSHQVTQMGQEVILRCVPISNHLYFYWYRQILGQKVEFLVSFYNNEISEKSEIFDDQFSVERPDGSNFTLKIRSTKLEDSAMYFCASTLRTLSSYNSPLHFGNGTRLTVT.

The rearrangement joins TRBV30 to TRBJ1-2; perhaps TRBD1 as D (6 bases). V was trimmed by 4 bases and J by 6 bases, leaving 9 bases between them. The CDR3 is made up of 11 amino acids. Germline V gene data show CDR1 as GTSNPN and CDR2 as SVGIG (reference sequence). In DNA form, the CDR3 reads TGTGCCTGGAACCACAGGGATGGCTACACCTTC. Its translation: CAWNHRDGYTF.

This clone showed up just a few times. The rearrangement links TRBV6-5 to TRBJ1-4; 8 nucleotides align to TRBD1. Germline V gives CDR1 MNHEY, CDR2 SVGAGI. The CDR3 is 14 residues long. Germline trimming cut 6 bases from V and 11 bases from J; bases unmatched to any gene: 11. CDR3 coding DNA: TGTGCCAGCAGCACTGGACAGGGCCCGGGGAAACTGTTTTTT. Its protein is CASSTGQGPGKLFF.

This clone has just one count. V is TRBV18 and J is TRBJ1-5; 9 positions match TRBD1. The CDR3 has 17 residues. Trimming took 6 bases from V and 0 from J; bases not matched to a gene: 9. Germline CDR1 and CDR2: KGHSH and LQKENI. Here the CDR3 reads CASSPGQGLYSNQPQHF. CDR3 nucleotides: TGTGCCAGCTCGCCCGGACAGGGGCTTTATAGCAATCAGCCCCAGCATTTT.

The rearrangement uses TRBV19 and TRBJ2-6; D gene unclear. CDR3 size: 13 residues. Trimming removed 4 bases at V and 2 bases at J, with 3 bases between. Germline CDR1 LNHDA, CDR2 SQIVND (reference sequence). Here the CDR3 DNA reads TGTGCCAGTAGTAGAGCTGGGGCCAACGTCCTGACTTTC. Amino acid sequence: CASSRAGANVLTF.

The chain carries TRBV19 and TRBJ1-4; 7 bases line up with TRBD1. Germline lookup yields CDR1 LNHDA and CDR2 SQIVND (reference sequence). The CDR3 is 15 amino acids. After removal of 5 bases from V and 4 bases from J, the junction contained 7 bases not matched to a gene. In DNA, the CDR3 is TGTGCCAGTAGTGCCCGACAGGGACTTAATGAAAAACTGTTTTTT. Amino acids: CASSARQGLNEKLFF.

The rearrangement joins TRBV7-6 to TRBJ2-5; 9 bases fit TRBD1. From germline, CDR1 is SGHVS and CDR2 FNYEAQ. The trim removed 5 bases at V and 8 bases at J, leaving 6 bases unmatched. The CDR3 length is 13 residues. CDR3 sequence reads: CASSLGQGRTQYF. CDR3 nucleotides: TGTGCCAGCAGCCTCGGACAGGGGCGCACCCAGTACTTC. Based on the CDR3 plus reference TRBV7-6 and TRBJ2-5, the full variable domain is GAGVSQSPRYKVTKRGQDVALRCDPISGHVSLYWYRQALGQGPEFLTYFNYEAQQDKSGLPNDRFSAERPEGSISTLTIQRTEQRDSAMYRCASSLGQGRTQYFGPGTRLLVL.

The sample holds one count of this clone. The chain employs TRBV9 and TRBJ1-1, with a possible D match to TRBD1 (6 bases). The germline V gene encodes CDR1 SGDLS and CDR2 YYNGEE. There are 13 residues in the CDR3. V was clipped by 6 bases and J by 2 bases, with 11 bases between them. CDR3 coding DNA: TGTGCCAGCACGCAGGGGACAAACACTGAAGCTTTCTTT. This encodes CASTQGTNTEAFF.

For the CDR3, the DNA is TGTGCCAGCAGCTCCCCCAGCGGGTACACTGAAGCTTTCTTT. It codes for CASSSPSGYTEAFF. The chain carries TRBV7-9 and TRBJ1-1; D is unresolved. The V end lost 4 bases, the J end lost 3 bases, and 12 bases lay between the germline ends. Germline CDR1 reads SEHNR; CDR2 reads FQNEAQ (reference sequence). The CDR3 sequence is 14 residues long.

This sequence joins TRBV11-3 and TRBJ2-1, with 13 positions matching TRBD2. The length of the CDR3 is 19 residues. The J segment lost 4 bases and the V segment lost 2 bases, leaving 11 bases of the junction unmatched. CDR1 SGHNT and CDR2 YENEEA come from the germline V gene. The DNA for the CDR3 is TGTGCCAGCAGCTTAACGGGACTAGCGGGAATCGCGGGTTACAATGAGCAGTTCTTC. Translated: CASSLTGLAGIAGYNEQFF.

The chain joins TRBV2 to TRBJ2-5; 7 nucleotides line up with TRBD1. CDR1 SNHLY and CDR2 FYNNEI come from the germline V gene. The CDR3 covers 15 residues. V trimming: 5 bases; J trimming: 2 bases; junction bases outside the gene matches: 8. The CDR3 DNA reads TGTGCCAGCAGTCCCCAAGGGGGCGGACAAGAGACCCAGTACTTC. This sequence encodes CASSPQGGGQETQYF.

This clone showed up just once. J is TRBJ1-1 and V is TRBV6-5; D remains ambiguous. There are 15 residues in the CDR3. Germline CDR1 and CDR2: MNHEY and SVGAGI. The V end was cut by 5 bases, the J end by 4 bases, with 17 bases between. CDR3 DNA: TGTGCCAGCAGTACCGCCCCGGCAGGTAGCACTGAAGCTTTCTTT. It codes for CASSTAPAGSTEAFF.

The CDR3 is CASSPTTGTEAFF. The CDR3 coding sequence is TGTGCCAGCTCACCCACGACAGGGACTGAAGCTTTCTTT. The genes are TRBV18 and TRBJ1-1; 7 bases map to TRBD1. The CDR3 runs 13 residues. The germline V gene encodes CDR1 KGHSH and CDR2 LQKENI. The V segment lost 3 bases and the J segment 5 bases; nucleotides outside the gene matches: 3. The full variable domain, completed using reference TRBV18 and TRBJ1-1, is NAGVMQNPRHLVRRRGQEARLRCSPMKGHSHVYWYRQLPEEGLKFMVYLQKENIIDESGMPKERFSAEFPKEGPSILRIQQVVRGDSAAYFCASSPTTGTEAFFGQGTRLTVV.

This clone occurred once. The chain has TRBV5-1 and TRBJ2-5, with D tentatively TRBD1 (6 bases). This CDR3 is built from 15 residues. Germline V gene sequence: CDR1 SGHRS, CDR2 YFSETQ. Trimming took off 6 bases at V and 5 bases at J, with 20 bases between the two ends. The CDR3 protein is CASKLGGDRGETQYF. The CDR3 DNA reads as TGCGCCAGCAAACTAGGGGGAGATCGAGGGGAGACCCAGTACTTC.

This chain connects TRBV4-1 to TRBJ2-2, with 7 bases aligning to TRBD1. CDR1 is MGHRA and CDR2 is YSYEKL in the germline V gene. The CDR3 is 16 residues long. After removal of 8 bases from V and 4 bases from J, the junction contained 13 bases not matched to a gene. As DNA, the CDR3 is TGCGCCAGCGCGATAACGGACAGGCGCCTCACCGGGGAGCTGTTTTTT. Translation gives CASAITDRRLTGELFF.

The chain combines TRBV2 with TRBJ1-2, with 10 positions matching TRBD1. The CDR3 is 17 amino acids. The V segment lost 7 bases and the J segment 6 bases; nucleotides outside the gene matches: 17. Germline-derived CDR1 and CDR2 are SNHLY and FYNNEI. Written as DNA, the CDR3 is TGTGCCAGCACTAAACCTGGGCCGGGACAGGGGATGGATGGCTACACCTTC. This gives the protein CASTKPGPGQGMDGYTF.

The genes are TRBV30 and TRBJ2-1, with TRBD2 matching 11 bases. The germline V gene encodes CDR1 GTSNPN and CDR2 SVGIG (reference sequence). This CDR3 is built from 13 residues. V was pared by 6 bases and J by 8 bases, with 6 bases of the junction left unmatched. The CDR3 nucleotides read TGTGCCTGCCTACTAGCGGGAGAGGATGAGCAGTTCTTC. Its translation is CACLLAGEDEQFF.

The chain links TRBV18 to TRBJ1-2; 8 bases are shared with TRBD1. CDR1 is KGHSH and CDR2 is LQKENI in the germline V gene. The CDR3 covers 15 residues. The ends lost 6 bases at V and 2 bases at J; junction bases unmatched: 8. CDR3 DNA sequence: TGTGCCAGCTCTCGTGGGACAGGACCGAACTATGGCTACACCTTC. Translation gives CASSRGTGPNYGYTF.

The CDR3 coding sequence is TGTGCCAGCAGCTTGAGCCCCTCCCAAGAGACCCAGTACTTC. It encodes CASSLSPSQETQYF. V usage is TRBV5-8 and J usage is TRBJ2-5; no reliable D call. Germline CDR1 and CDR2: SGHTS and YDEGEE. V was shortened by 1 base and J by 1 base, with 8 bases between the two germline ends. CDR3 length equals 14 residues.